The 16 T cell receptor beta chains presented below share a single source sample, sequenced in a study of blood T cell repertoires in COVID-19. TCRdb keeps only in-frame clones here, not all; method: immunoSEQ multiplex PCR. The data hold about 64,000 clones, with 80% to 95% observed a single time. Input material: peripheral blood. These receptors all stem from a woman of 80 years or more with active COVID-19.

This rearrangement joins TRBV3-1 (or the pseudogene TRBV3-2) to TRBJ2-1, with 8 bases that match TRBD2. In germline, CDR1 is LGHDT, CDR2 YNNKEL (reference sequence). This CDR3 is built from 16 residues. V trimming: 0 bases; J trimming: 5 bases; junction bases outside the gene matches: 6. In DNA, the CDR3 is TGTGCCAGCAGCCAAGAAGCCAGCGGGGGTGACAATGAGCAGTTCTTC. Protein product: CASSQEASGGDNEQFF.

The CDR3 here is CASGLVGETQYF. CDR3 DNA sequence: TGTGCCAGTGGACTAGTCGGAGAGACCCAGTACTTC. The chain uses TRBV2 and TRBJ2-5, with 7 bases matching TRBD2. The CDR3 sequence is 12 residues long. V lost 9 bases and J lost 4; bases outside the gene matches: 5. Germline loops: CDR1 SNHLY, CDR2 FYNNEI.

This clone has a handful of counts. The V call is TRBV28, the J call TRBJ1-5; the D is unclear. V shed 3 bases and J shed 5 bases, with 5 bases lying between them. Germline CDR1 and CDR2: MDHEN and SYDVKM. This CDR3 spans 12 amino acids. CDR3: CASSLADQPQHF. CDR3 bases: TGTGCCAGCAGTTTGGCAGATCAGCCCCAGCATTTT.

The V gene is TRBV28, the J gene TRBJ2-7, with D perhaps matching TRBD1 (5 bases). The CDR3 runs to 12 residues. The germline CDR1 and CDR2 sequences are MDHEN and SYDVKM. Deletions cut 7 bases from V and 6 bases from J, with 13 bases between. The CDR3 protein is CASKGLGPEQYV. The CDR3 DNA sequence: TGTGCCAGCAAGGGGTTAGGGCCCGAGCAGTACGTC.

This clone has a single count. The V call is TRBV7-2, the J call TRBJ2-1; 7 bases are shared with TRBD1. Trimming removed 5 bases from V and 8 bases from J; junction bases left unmatched: 12. Germline CDR1 is SGHTA and CDR2 is FQGNSA. The CDR3 sequence is 15 residues long. CDR3 bases: TGTGCCAGCAGCATTCAAGGGGGCTCGGTCGATGAGCAGTTCTTC. It codes for CASSIQGGSVDEQFF.

V gene TRBV9 combines with J gene TRBJ1-1; TRBD1 agrees at 8 bases. The V gene end was trimmed by 0 bases and the J gene end by 3 bases; junction bases not matched to a gene: 7. The CDR3 sequence is 16 residues long. Germline V gives CDR1 SGDLS, CDR2 YYNGEE. Here the CDR3 DNA reads TGTGCCAGCAGCGTAGGTGGGACAGGAGCATACACTGAAGCTTTCTTT. Translating gives CASSVGGTGAYTEAFF. The whole variable domain, filled in from reference TRBV9 and TRBJ1-1, reads DSGVTQTPKHLITATGQRVTLRCSPRSGDLSVYWYQQSLDQGLQFLIQYYNGEERAKGNILERFSAQQFPDLHSELNLSSLELGDSALYFCASSVGGTGAYTEAFFGQGTRLTVV.

This clone has a single count. V gene TRBV5-4 combines with J gene TRBJ1-2; D uncertain. Germline values: CDR1 SGHNT, CDR2 YYREEE (reference sequence). The CDR3 loop spans 13 amino acids. The V end was cut by 1 base, the J end by 4 bases, with 8 bases between. The CDR3 region is CASSLSRGYGYTF. CDR3 coding DNA: TGTGCCAGCAGCTTGTCTCGGGGCTATGGCTACACCTTC. Full variable domain (missing parts from reference TRBV5-4 and TRBJ1-2): ETGVTQSPTHLIKTRGQQVTLRCSSQSGHNTVSWYQQALGQGPQFIFQYYREEENGRGNFPPRFSGLQFPNYSSELNVNALELDDSALYLCASSLSRGYGYTFGSGTRLTVV.

This chain joins TRBV7-9 and TRBJ2-1; 8 bases fit TRBD2. Unmatched junction bases numbered 8, after V lost 4 bases and J lost 0 bases. This CDR3 region has 17 residues. Germline V gene data show CDR1 as SEHNR and CDR2 as FQNEAQ (reference sequence). DNA for the CDR3: TGTGCCAGCAGCTCCCTACTAGCGGAGAGCTCCTACAATGAGCAGTTCTTC. It encodes CASSSLLAESSYNEQFF.

The chain is built from TRBV12-3 or TRBV12-4 and TRBJ2-1, with D perhaps matching TRBD2 (5 bases). This CDR3 region has 13 residues. V lost 5 bases and J 8 bases, leaving 13 bases between the germline ends. CDR3 nucleotide sequence: TGTGCCAGCAGTCCACTGCTGCGGGATGAGCAGTTCTTC. It is translated as CASSPLLRDEQFF.

The chain couples TRBV15 to TRBJ2-3; maybe TRBD1 (8 bases). Germline V CDR1 and CDR2: LNHNV, YYDKDF (reference sequence). Trimming cost V 1 base and J 3 bases, with 14 bases left between them. This CDR3 comprises 16 residues. The DNA of the CDR3 is TGTGCCACCAGCAGAGCAGGACAGGGAGGGACAGATACGCAGTATTTT. As protein: CATSRAGQGGTDTQYF.

The chain links TRBV4-1 to TRBJ1-2; 8 nucleotides match TRBD1. The ends lost 2 bases at V and 3 bases at J; junction bases unmatched: 8. The CDR3 has 16 amino acids. Looked up from germline, CDR1 is MGHRA and CDR2 is YSYEKL. The DNA for the CDR3 is TGCGCCAGCAGCCAATACCTCACACAGGGGGACTATGGCTACACCTTC. It is translated as CASSQYLTQGDYGYTF.

V gene TRBV7-2 combines with J gene TRBJ2-3; D perhaps matches TRBD1 (5 bases). Germline V gene sequence: CDR1 SGHTA, CDR2 FQGNSA. The CDR3 spans 14 residues. V lost 1 base to trimming and J lost 2 bases, with 7 bases between them. CDR3 amino acids: CASSLEGFTDTQYF. The CDR3 region has the DNA TGTGCCAGCAGCTTAGAGGGGTTCACAGATACGCAGTATTTT.

J is TRBJ2-7 and V is TRBV6-5, with D uncertain. Trimming took 2 bases from V and 4 from J, leaving 12 bases between them. This CDR3 comprises 14 residues. CDR1 and CDR2 (germline): MNHEY, SVGAGI. The DNA of the CDR3 is TGTGCCAGCAGTTACGGAGTTGGCGCATACGAGCAGTACGTC. Its translation is CASSYGVGAYEQYV.

The V and J genes are TRBV19 and TRBJ2-1; a weak D match, TRBD2 (5 bases). This CDR3 contains 15 residues. The V end lost 5 bases, the J end lost 5 bases, and 16 bases lay between the germline ends. Looked up from germline, CDR1 is LNHDA and CDR2 is SQIVND (reference sequence). The CDR3 protein is CASSSLRADDNEQFF. The CDR3 DNA reads as TGTGCCAGTAGTTCTTTGAGGGCGGACGACAATGAGCAGTTCTTC.

V and J are TRBV5-1 and TRBJ1-2; possible D gene TRBD1, 6 bases. Germline V CDR1 and CDR2: SGHRS, YFSETQ. There are 14 residues in the CDR3. The V and J ends lost 2 bases and 6 bases respectively, with 14 bases between them. The CDR3 here is CASSFAGVVNGYTF. The DNA for the CDR3 is TGCGCCAGCAGCTTTGCAGGGGTGGTGAATGGCTACACCTTC.

V is TRBV10-3 and J is TRBJ2-5, with 8 bases lining up with TRBD1. V shed 5 bases, J shed 5 bases, and the junction held 4 bases outside the gene matches. Germline CDR1 reads ENHRY; CDR2 reads SYGVKD. The CDR3 has 13 amino acids. CDR3 amino acids: CAISPGGQETQYF. The CDR3 DNA sequence: TGTGCCATCAGTCCAGGGGGCCAGGAGACCCAGTACTTC.